This T cell receptor beta chain was retrieved from a study of T-cell reconstitution after alpha-beta-depleted transplantation in children. This sample's TCRbeta library carried unique molecular identifier barcodes. Via MiXCR, TCRdb re-called the PCR reads, giving one row per CDR3 protein. The table shows a few hundred thousand distinct CDR3 sequences, with roughly 20% occurring only once. Trimming pared 5 bases from V and 14 bases from J, leaving 13 bases between. The CDR3 is made up of 10 amino acids. Germline-derived CDR1 and CDR2 are SQVTM and ANQGSEA. Sample: PBMCs from the stem cell graft donor, taken from the stem cell graft. The genes are TRBV29-1 and TRBJ2-1, with D perhaps TRBD2 (6 bases). This TCR was sampled from a human donor who donated a stem cell graft to a child with acute myeloid leukemia. CDR3 nucleotides: TGCAGCGTTCCCCTCCGCGGGGAGTTCTTC. Translation gives CSVPLRGEFF.